These 25 T cell receptor beta chains were all obtained from the same sample, sequenced in a study of CD8 T cells in Susac syndrome. RNA amounts of about 0.45 to 1 ug underwent reverse transcription with random hexamers. TCRdb reprocessed the immunoSEQ multiplex PCR reads with MiXCR, giving one entry per CDR3 protein. The sample has 180,000 or so distinct CDR3 sequences, over 85% seen once. Sequenced material: CD4+ T cells from PBMCs. These TCRs come from a human donor in good health.

The chain uses TRBV7-2 and TRBJ1-2; D is perhaps TRBD1 (5 bases). The V gene's germline CDR1 is SGHTA and CDR2 FQGNSA. The CDR3 totals 13 residues. Trimming took off 5 bases at V and 8 bases at J, with 15 bases between the two ends. CDR3 residues: CASSPPRGRGYTF. CDR3 bases: TGTGCCAGCAGCCCGCCGAGGGGACGCGGCTACACCTTC.

This clonotype appeared a single time. The V and J genes are TRBV24-1 and TRBJ2-5, with D maybe TRBD1 (5 bases). V shed 4 bases and J shed 2 bases, with 10 bases lying between them. Germline CDR1 and CDR2: KGHDR and SFDVKD. The CDR3 is made up of 14 amino acids. The CDR3 here is CATSEPDRQETQYF. In nucleotides, the CDR3 is TGTGCCACCAGTGAACCCGACAGACAAGAGACCCAGTACTTC.

V gene TRBV12-3 or TRBV12-4 combines with J gene TRBJ1-2; D possibly corresponds to TRBD1 (5 bases). Trimming pared 11 bases from V and 2 bases from J, leaving 12 bases between. CDR3 size: 12 residues. Written as DNA, the CDR3 is TGTGCCTCCTCCGGGGGGAACTATGGCTACACCTTC. Protein product: CASSGGNYGYTF.

This clonotype showed up just once. Written as DNA, the CDR3 is TGTGCCAGCAGTGTAAGCGGACAAGAGACCCAGTACTTC. Encoded protein: CASSVSGQETQYF. This chain links TRBV9 with TRBJ2-5; D may be TRBD2 (5 bases). The CDR3 covers 13 residues. V shed 5 bases and J shed 2 bases, with 10 bases lying between them. From germline, CDR1 is SGDLS and CDR2 YYNGEE. Together with reference TRBV9 and TRBJ2-5, the CDR3 gives the full variable domain: DSGVTQTPKHLITATGQRVTLRCSPRSGDLSVYWYQQSLDQGLQFLIQYYNGEERAKGNILERFSAQQFPDLHSELNLSSLELGDSALYFCASSVSGQETQYFGPGTRLLVL.

The rearrangement uses TRBV7-9 and TRBJ2-1; 7 bases agree with TRBD2. This CDR3 spans 19 amino acids. The ends lost 3 bases at V and 2 bases at J; junction bases unmatched: 16. CDR1 SEHNR and CDR2 FQNEAQ come from the germline V gene (reference sequence). CDR3 nucleotides: TGTGCCAGCAGCTTGGGCGGTGGCACGGGGGGTAACGCCTACAATGAGCAGTTCTTC. It encodes CASSLGGGTGGNAYNEQFF.

The chain carries TRBV29-1 and TRBJ1-1, with TRBD1 identical over 9 bases. Germline CDR1 is SQVTM and CDR2 is ANQGSEA. The CDR3 has 15 amino acids. The J segment lost 7 bases and the V segment lost 4 bases, leaving 13 bases of the junction unmatched. The CDR3: CSVASDRGRLGEAFF. In nucleotides, the CDR3 is TGCAGCGTTGCCTCGGACAGGGGAAGATTGGGTGAAGCTTTCTTT.

The rearrangement uses TRBV29-1 and TRBJ1-1; D is undetermined. V gave up 7 bases and J gave up 5 bases, with 14 bases separating them. The CDR3 consists of 12 residues. Germline V CDR1 and CDR2: SQVTM, ANQGSEA. The CDR3 protein is CSAQRGGTEAFF. The CDR3 nucleotides are TGCAGCGCGCAACGAGGCGGAACTGAAGCTTTCTTT.

The chain couples TRBV3-1 to TRBJ2-7, with a weak D call TRBD2 (5 bases). Trimming pared 6 bases from V and 1 base from J, leaving 16 bases between. The germline gives CDR1 LGHDT, CDR2 YNNKEL (reference sequence). This CDR3 spans 15 amino acids. CDR3 in DNA: TGTGCCAGCAGTTCTTTCGCGGAGGCTTCCTACGAGCAGTACTTC. It yields the protein CASSSFAEASYEQYF.

This sequence joins TRBV20-1 and TRBJ2-7; TRBD1 matches at 7 bases. This CDR3 comprises 13 residues. The germline gives CDR1 DFQATT, CDR2 SNEGSKA (reference sequence). V was clipped by 5 bases and J by 6 bases; unmatched bases: 10. The CDR3 is CSAPAGTDREQYF. The CDR3 DNA reads TGCAGTGCTCCCGCCGGGACAGATCGCGAGCAGTACTTC.

The V call is TRBV20-1, the J call TRBJ2-1; D is possibly TRBD1 or TRBD2 (5 bases each). The germline V gene has CDR1 DFQATT and CDR2 SNEGSKA (reference sequence). The germline V and J ends were trimmed by 4 bases and 0 bases, with 7 bases remaining between them. The CDR3 spans 13 residues. The CDR3 DNA follows: TGCAGTGCTACGGGGACCTCCTACAATGAGCAGTTCTTC. It encodes CSATGTSYNEQFF.

This chain links TRBV29-1 with TRBJ1-2, with D unclear. Germline V gene lookup returns CDR1 SQVTM and CDR2 ANQGSEA. V shed 3 bases and J shed 1 base, with 6 bases lying between them. The CDR3 has 12 residues. The CDR3 nucleotides read TGCAGCGTTGAGATGGGTAACTATGGCTACACCTTC. Translation: CSVEMGNYGYTF.

V usage is TRBV2 and J usage is TRBJ2-7; 7 bases line up with TRBD2. The CDR3 runs 11 residues. CDR1 and CDR2 from the germline V gene are SNHLY and FYNNEI. Unmatched junction bases numbered 5, after V lost 6 bases and J lost 9 bases. As DNA, the CDR3 is TGTGCCAGCAGCTGGGGGGAGGGGCAGTACGTC. It specifies CASSWGEGQYV.

V is TRBV30 and J is TRBJ1-5; 8 bases map to TRBD1. CDR1 and CDR2 (germline): GTSNPN, SVGIG (reference sequence). This CDR3 has 13 residues. Trimming at V came to 6 bases and at J to 2 bases, leaving 3 bases not matched to a gene. The chain's CDR3 is CACATGGNQPQHF. CDR3 DNA: TGTGCCTGTGCGACAGGGGGCAATCAGCCCCAGCATTTT.

The genes are TRBV18 and TRBJ1-1; D may be TRBD1 (5 bases). V lost 6 bases to trimming and J lost 4 bases, with 15 bases between them. The CDR3 is 14 amino acids. Germline V gene data show CDR1 as KGHSH and CDR2 as LQKENI. CDR3 DNA: TGTGCCAGCTCCCCATTACCGGGGACCACTGAAGCTTTCTTT. This codes for CASSPLPGTTEAFF. The variable domain in full, with the rest retrieved from reference TRBV18 and TRBJ1-1, is NAGVMQNPRHLVRRRGQEARLRCSPMKGHSHVYWYRQLPEEGLKFMVYLQKENIIDESGMPKERFSAEFPKEGPSILRIQQVVRGDSAAYFCASSPLPGTTEAFFGQGTRLTVV.

The chain is built from TRBV18 and TRBJ2-1; D may be TRBD2 (6 bases). V lost 0 bases and J lost 10, with 13 bases in between. The CDR3 is 14 residues long. The germline gives CDR1 KGHSH, CDR2 LQKENI. CDR3 region: CASSPPNLAGEQFF. The CDR3 DNA follows: TGTGCCAGCTCACCACCGAATCTGGCGGGGGAGCAGTTCTTC. Supplemented by reference TRBV18 and TRBJ2-1, the full variable domain reads NAGVMQNPRHLVRRRGQEARLRCSPMKGHSHVYWYRQLPEEGLKFMVYLQKENIIDESGMPKERFSAEFPKEGPSILRIQQVVRGDSAAYFCASSPPNLAGEQFFGPGTRLTVL.

The chain employs TRBV20-1 and TRBJ2-4; 12 bases match TRBD2. CDR1 DFQATT and CDR2 SNEGSKA come from the germline V gene (reference sequence). The CDR3 runs 16 residues. The trim removed 2 bases at V and 8 bases at J, leaving 10 bases unmatched. The CDR3 loop reads CSARPGLAGMNYIQYF. DNA of the CDR3: TGCAGTGCTAGACCGGGACTAGCGGGTATGAACTACATTCAGTACTTC.

The V gene is TRBV29-1, the J gene TRBJ2-1; tentative D call: TRBD1 (5 bases). Germline CDR1 and CDR2: SQVTM and ANQGSEA. The V gene lost 4 bases and the J gene lost 7 bases, with 14 bases spanning the gap. This CDR3 comprises 13 residues. The CDR3 spells CSVGSGPGNEQFF. The CDR3 coding sequence is TGCAGCGTTGGGTCAGGGCCAGGGAATGAGCAGTTCTTC.

A single count supports this clonotype. The rearrangement joins TRBV7-8 to TRBJ2-7, with 8 bases fitting TRBD1. Unmatched junction bases numbered 4, after V lost 3 bases and J lost 3 bases. Germline V gene data show CDR1 as SGHVS and CDR2 as FQNEAQ. The CDR3 covers 14 residues. Written as DNA, the CDR3 is TGTGCCAGCAGCTTCGGGACAGGAGACTACGAGCAGTACGTC. It translates to CASSFGTGDYEQYV.

The V call is TRBV7-3, the J call TRBJ2-1, with 12 bases fitting TRBD2. The CDR3 loop spans 14 amino acids. Germline CDR1 reads SGHTA; CDR2 reads FQGTGA. With 4 bases clipped from V and 10 bases from J, the junction kept 5 bases outside the gene matches. This CDR3 reads CASSSTSGRGEQFF. CDR3 nucleotide sequence: TGTGCCAGCAGCTCGACTAGCGGGAGAGGGGAGCAGTTCTTC.

The V gene is TRBV3-1, the J gene TRBJ2-1; 9 positions match TRBD2. The germline V gene has CDR1 LGHDT and CDR2 YNNKEL (reference sequence). This CDR3 has 15 residues. The V and J ends lost 0 bases and 9 bases, in that order; junction bases with no gene match: 6. The CDR3 spells CASSQDLGTSSEQFF. The CDR3 coding sequence is TGTGCCAGCAGCCAAGATCTCGGGACTAGCAGTGAGCAGTTCTTC.

This chain links TRBV29-1 with TRBJ1-4, with D perhaps matching TRBD1 (6 bases). The germline V gene has CDR1 SQVTM and CDR2 ANQGSEA. This CDR3 has 13 amino acids. V lost 7 bases and J 3 bases, leaving 12 bases between the germline ends. CDR3 sequence (DNA): TGCAGCGCCGGACAGTCACCTAATGAAAAACTGTTTTTT. It codes for CSAGQSPNEKLFF.

This chain links TRBV6-2 or TRBV6-3 with TRBJ2-4, with D unresolved. The CDR3 sequence is 13 residues long. Per germline, CDR1 MNHEY and CDR2 SVGEGT. Trimming left V 0 bases short and J 8 bases short, with 8 bases between. The CDR3 sequence is CASSYSRSDIQYF. The CDR3 nucleotides read TGTGCCAGCAGTTACTCTAGGAGTGACATTCAGTACTTC.

The chain couples TRBV29-1 to TRBJ2-1, with TRBD1 identical over 7 bases. J was trimmed by 1 base and V by 7 bases; bases with no gene match: 4. CDR3 length: 13 residues. Per germline, CDR1 SQVTM and CDR2 ANQGSEA. In DNA form, the CDR3 reads TGCAGCGGTGACAGGGATTCCTACAATGAGCAGTTCTTC. Translation gives CSGDRDSYNEQFF.

The J gene is TRBJ2-2, the V gene TRBV6-5, with TRBD1 matching over 8 bases. The V gene end was trimmed by 0 bases and the J gene end by 4 bases; junction bases not matched to a gene: 4. CDR1 MNHEY and CDR2 SVGAGI come from the germline V gene. The CDR3 has 16 residues. This chain's CDR3 is CASSYSPGGGTGELFF. The CDR3 DNA reads as TGTGCCAGCAGTTACTCCCCAGGGGGCGGCACCGGGGAGCTGTTTTTT.

V is TRBV3-1 and J is TRBJ2-7; D is perhaps TRBD2 (6 bases). The CDR3 runs 14 residues. The V end lost 0 bases, the J end lost 5 bases, and 11 bases lay between the germline ends. Germline loops: CDR1 LGHDT, CDR2 YNNKEL (reference sequence). For the CDR3, the DNA is TGTGCCAGCAGCCAAGATTCCCGGAGGGACGAGCAGTACTTC. It specifies CASSQDSRRDEQYF.